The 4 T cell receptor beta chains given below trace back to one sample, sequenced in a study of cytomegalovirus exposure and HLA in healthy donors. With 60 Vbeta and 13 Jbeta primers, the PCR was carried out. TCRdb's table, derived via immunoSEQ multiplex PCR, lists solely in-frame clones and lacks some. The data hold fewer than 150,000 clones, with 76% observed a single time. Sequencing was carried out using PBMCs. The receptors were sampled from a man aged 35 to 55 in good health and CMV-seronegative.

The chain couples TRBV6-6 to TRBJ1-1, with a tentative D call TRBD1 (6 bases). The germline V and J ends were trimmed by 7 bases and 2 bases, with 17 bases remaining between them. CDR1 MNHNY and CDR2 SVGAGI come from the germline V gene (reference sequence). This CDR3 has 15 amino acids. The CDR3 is CASTAGEGYNTEAFF. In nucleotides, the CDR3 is TGTGCCAGCACGGCAGGGGAGGGATATAACACTGAAGCTTTCTTT.

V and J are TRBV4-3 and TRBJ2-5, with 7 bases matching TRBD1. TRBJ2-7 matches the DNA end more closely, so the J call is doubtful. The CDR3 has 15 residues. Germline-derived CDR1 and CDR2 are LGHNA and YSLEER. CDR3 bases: TGCGCCAGCAGCCAAGAAGGGACAGCCTCCTACGAGCAGTACTTC. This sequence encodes CASSQEGTASYEQYF.

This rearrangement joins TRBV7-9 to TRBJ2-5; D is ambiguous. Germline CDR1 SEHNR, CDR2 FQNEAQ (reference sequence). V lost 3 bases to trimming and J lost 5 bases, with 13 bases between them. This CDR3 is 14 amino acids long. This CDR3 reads CASSFVGAGETQYF. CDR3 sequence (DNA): TGTGCCAGCAGCTTTGTGGGCGCCGGCGAGACCCAGTACTTC.

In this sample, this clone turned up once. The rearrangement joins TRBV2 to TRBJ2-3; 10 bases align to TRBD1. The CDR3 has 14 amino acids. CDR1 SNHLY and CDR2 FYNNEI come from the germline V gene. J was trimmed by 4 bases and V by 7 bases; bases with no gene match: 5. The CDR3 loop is CASIGTGVSDTQYF. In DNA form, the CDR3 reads TGTGCCAGCATCGGGACAGGGGTTTCAGATACGCAGTATTTT. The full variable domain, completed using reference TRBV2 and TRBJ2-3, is EPEVTQTPSHQVTQMGQEVILRCVPISNHLYFYWYRQILGQKVEFLVSFYNNEISEKSEIFDDQFSVERPDGSNFTLKIRSTKLEDSAMYFCASIGTGVSDTQYFGPGTRLTVL.